A selection of T cell receptor beta chains follows, all from one sample in a study of T cell responses to AZD1222 COVID-19 vaccine. The table came from immunoSEQ multiplex PCR; TCRdb's copy has only in-frame clones and leaves some out. Of about 120,000 clones in the sample, 75% to 95% were seen once. This sample comprised peripheral blood, obtained 28 days after the second dose of the MenACWY control vaccine. The source is an adult who received the MenACWY meningococcal vaccine as a control. CDR3s include the opening cysteine and the closing phenylalanine or tryptophan. The order of the fields is clone size, V gene, J gene, CDR3 protein. Clone size is shown for a subset of rows, as once, few, many or a class of expanded clone.

clone_size: few
v_call: TRBV6-6
j_call: TRBJ2-5
cdr3_aa: CASSYGAGVGETQYF

clone_size: -
v_call: TRBV7-8
j_call: TRBJ2-3
cdr3_aa: CASSFLTDTQYF

clone_size: once
v_call: TRBV27
j_call: TRBJ2-1
cdr3_aa: CASRLATLREQFF

clone_size: -
v_call: TRBV11-2
j_call: TRBJ2-4
cdr3_aa: CASSHWKDNPQNIQYF

clone_size: -
v_call: TRBV27
j_call: TRBJ1-3
cdr3_aa: CASSIPGQRSSGNTIYF

clone_size: -
v_call: TRBV5-6
j_call: TRBJ1-4
cdr3_aa: CASRKRTAGEKLFF

clone_size: -
v_call: TRBV27
j_call: TRBJ2-7
cdr3_aa: CASSLKGGAYEQYF

clone_size: -
v_call: TRBV27
j_call: TRBJ2-1
cdr3_aa: CASSWGGGGNEQFF

clone_size: -
v_call: TRBV7-2
j_call: TRBJ2-5
cdr3_aa: CASSRGRGQETQYF

clone_size: -
v_call: TRBV6-5
j_call: TRBJ2-5
cdr3_aa: CASSSPGGGEETQYF

clone_size: -
v_call: TRBV19
j_call: TRBJ1-5
cdr3_aa: CASSIWHDLNQPQHF

clone_size: -
v_call: TRBV3-1/TRBV3-2
j_call: TRBJ2-5
cdr3_aa: CASSQGPETQYF

clone_size: few
v_call: TRBV6-2/TRBV6-3
j_call: TRBJ1-1
cdr3_aa: CASSYPGPSHNTEAFF

clone_size: -
v_call: TRBV5-8
j_call: TRBJ1-2
cdr3_aa: CASSLGRTAYGYTF